This T cell receptor (beta chain) was found in a study of kidney transplant recipient with SARS-CoV-2 infection. TCRdb ran MiXCR on the reads and lists one entry per CDR3 protein. This repertoire shows roughly 250,000 distinct CDR3 sequences, under 30% found once; its top ten account for 6% to 8.5%. V lost 5 bases, J lost 4 bases, and 23 bases lay in between. This CDR3 spans 17 amino acids. This clonotype came up once. The V and J genes are TRBV6-7 and TRBJ1-2; no clear D gene. TRBV6-7 is noted as an ORF with a role that remains uncertain. The specimen was a blood sample, collected at baseline and on day 111 from a kidney transplant recipient. The receptor comes from a male patient in his thirties who had COVID-19 and was a kidney transplant recipient. The graft donor may be the source of some T cells. In DNA, the CDR3 is TGTGCCAGCAGTCCGGCGACGCGTATTTGGAAGACCTATGGCTACACCTTC. Its translation is CASSPATRIWKTYGYTF.